This TCR beta chain derives from a study of T cell responses to AZD1222 COVID-19 vaccine. Turning to the study itself: Whether given at about 4 or about 12 weeks, second doses were pooled.

V was cut by 6 bases and J by 6 bases, with 18 bases left in between. The germline CDR1 and CDR2 sequences are ENHRY and SYGVKD. This CDR3 is built from 16 residues. Repertoires were generated with immunoSEQ multiplex PCR, while TCRdb's copy carries only in-frame clones and drops some. The repertoire holds 77,000 or so clones, with about 91% as singletons. Study conclusions and caveats: Repertoire sampling was restricted to post-peak T cell response timepoints. Spike regions recognized by vaccine-associated CD4 TCRs spanned the protein, led by 160-218 and 743-854. Unmutated variant regions are reportedly the target of nearly half of TCRs that are spike-specific.

As to this clone: Antigen specificity is unknown.

The sample here was peripheral blood, taken on day 0 of AZD1222 vaccination. This clonotype originated in an adult in good health. The chain combines TRBV10-3 with TRBJ2-6, with D perhaps assigned TRBD1 or TRBD2 (5 bases each). The CDR3 coding sequence is TGTGCCATCAGAAGGGGAGCTAGTGATAAGGCCAACGTCCTGACTTTC. Translated, it gives CAIRRGASDKANVLTF.